This T cell receptor (beta chain) was obtained from a study of identical twins. Germline V gene lookup returns CDR1 MNHEY and CDR2 SVGEGT. This CDR3 has 14 amino acids. With 10 bases clipped from V and 3 bases from J, the junction kept 12 bases outside the gene matches. This clonotype was counted many times. In TCRdb, the 5' RACE reads were re-called with MiXCR into one record per CDR3 protein. The sample yields around 570,000 distinct CDR3 sequences, nearly 10% seen once. The same data also went into a second study, on yellow fever vaccine responses in identical twins.

This receptor was identified in a woman younger than 35 in good health. The chain links TRBV6-2 or TRBV6-3 to TRBJ2-7, with 7 positions matching TRBD1. The sample taken for sequencing was PBMCs. CDR3 loop: CATQKPTGIYEQYF. DNA for the CDR3: TGTGCCACCCAGAAACCGACAGGGATCTACGAGCAGTACTTC.